These 3 T cell receptor beta chains were sequenced from one sample in a study of vaccination and CD4 T cells after COVID-19. The antigens of these receptors remain unknown. Oncomine TCR Beta short-read sequencing was applied to DNA from cultured CD4+ T cells. MiXCR, applied by TCRdb to the PCR reads, yields one record per CDR3 protein. In the table there are 13,000 to 15,000 distinct CDR3 sequences, about 29% of which are singletons. Treatment meaning: approximately nine-day PBMC culture with coronavirus spike peptide pools or control peptides (ViraFEST assay). Sequenced input: cultured CD4+ T cells from blood. All receptors come from a human donor with COVID-19.

The chain carries TRBV2 and TRBJ2-3, with a tentative D call TRBD1 (5 bases). Germline CDR1 reads SNHLY; CDR2 reads FYNNEI. Trimming pared 6 bases from V and 4 bases from J, leaving 11 bases between. CDR3 length equals 13 residues. The CDR3 sequence is CASSPTGPDTQYF. The CDR3 DNA reads TGTGCCAGCAGCCCAACAGGCCCAGATACGCAGTATTTT.

A few counts support this clonotype. The gene calls are TRBV7-3 and TRBJ1-1, with D possibly being TRBD1 (6 bases). Trimming stripped 0 bases from V and 3 bases from J, with 14 bases between. The CDR3 extends over 16 amino acids. From germline, CDR1 is SGHTA and CDR2 FQGTGA. The CDR3 bases are TGTGCCAGCAGCTTAACGGGGGCAGCCGGGGACACTGAAGCTTTCTTT. Protein sequence: CASSLTGAAGDTEAFF.

The genes are TRBV12-3 or TRBV12-4 and TRBJ2-1; 8 bases are shared with TRBD1. Losses at the gene ends were 3 bases for V and 4 bases for J; bases not matched to a gene: 5. The CDR3 has 15 amino acids. CDR3 coding DNA: TGTGCCAGCAGTTTCCGCAGGGGGCCGTACAATGAGCAGTTCTTC. Its protein product is CASSFRRGPYNEQFF.